The sequence of this T cell receptor beta chain was determined in a study of vaccination effects on CD4 cells after COVID-19. Subsequent to a culture period of more than 8 days, CD4+ T cells were isolated. The cohort was immunized with two doses of either the BNT162b2 or mRNA-1273 vaccine. On both days 3 and 7, half of the culture medium was replaced with IL-2 medium. A note on this clone: What it recognizes is unknown.

The method was immunoSEQ multiplex PCR; TCRdb's version includes in-frame clones alone and lacks a portion of them. This repertoire shows fewer than 40,000 clones, 74% found once; its top ten account for 15%. CDR3 length: 15 amino acids. Trimming took off 4 bases at V and 7 bases at J, with 20 bases between the two ends. The germline gives CDR1 LNHDA, CDR2 SQIVND (reference sequence). The material sequenced was CD4+ T cells from PBMCs cultured without peptide, taken after COVID-19 vaccination. The sequence derives from a human donor who received a COVID-19 vaccine. The chain links TRBV19 to TRBJ2-7, with D tentatively TRBD2 (5 bases). This chain's CDR3 is CASSKDRWRAREQYF. The CDR3 region has the DNA TGTGCCAGTAGTAAGGACCGGTGGCGGGCCAGGGAGCAGTACTTC.